The present entry profiles one T cell receptor beta chain with its context. The sample is drawn from a study of blood T cell repertoires in COVID-19. Study-wide background: Samples of COVID-19 (acute and convalescent) were obtained from the United States, Italy and Spain. The cDNA or gDNA used as material had been derived from T cells, B-cell-depleted T cells, or PBMCs.

In the original analysis: Amplification of reference gene primers was used by the study to estimate nucleated cell counts. Assay used: immunoSEQ multiplex PCR; TCRdb lists only in-frame clones, some missing. V and J calls and clone size are those listed in that table; D and trimming were worked out from the DNA. The table shows 110,000 to 150,000 clones, with over 70% occurring only once. The specimen was peripheral blood. The TCR was taken from an older woman with acute or convalescent COVID-19.

In DNA, the CDR3 is TGTGCCTCTACTTCGGGGGTGGGACGGGACGAGCAGTACTTC. This sequence encodes CASTSGVGRDEQYF. V and J are TRBV30 and TRBJ2-7; a weak D match, TRBD2 (6 bases). Germline V gives CDR1 GTSNPN, CDR2 SVGIG (reference sequence). With 7 bases removed from V and 5 bases from J, the gap between germline ends came to 21 bases. The CDR3 runs 14 residues.